This T cell receptor beta chain was sequenced in a study of post-analysis software for immune sequencing data. Whole-study findings and limits: TRBV segments more frequent in patients than in controls numbered a few and included TRBV5-6, TRBV5-1 and TRBV20-1. The F measure placed samples prepared in the same batch into strongly shared clusters. Comparison with controls showed significantly lower normalized Chao1 diversity in multiple sclerosis patients.

The CDR3 extends over 14 amino acids. The germline CDR1 and CDR2 sequences are SGHRS and YFSETQ. V lost 4 bases, J lost 6 bases, and 17 bases lay in between. Unique molecular identifiers had been added to the TCR beta cDNA libraries. The authors obtained some 500,000 cDNA molecules from roughly 1.1 to 9.2 million T cells. TCRdb ran MiXCR on the PCR reads and lists one entry per CDR3 protein. The sample carries roughly 800,000 distinct CDR3 sequences, around 27% recorded once. Comments on this clonotype: Its cognate antigen is unknown.

The rearrangement uses TRBV5-1 and TRBJ2-7; the D is unclear. This clonotype originated in a girl under 18 with multiple sclerosis. The material sequenced was blood. The CDR3 sequence: CASSDTSPRIEQYF. The CDR3 nucleotides read TGCGCCAGCAGCGACACATCCCCGAGGATCGAGCAGTACTTC.